What follows describes a single TCR beta chain. Its antigen is not identified. The germline V gene encodes CDR1 SGHNT and CDR2 YYREEE (reference sequence). The V end lost 4 bases, the J end lost 4 bases, and 17 bases lay between the germline ends. The CDR3 consists of 15 residues. Regarding time point: sample taken at primary tumor resection. The donors were some 70 patients with non-small cell lung cancer that was early-stage and untreated. TCRdb ran MiXCR on the 5' RACE reads and lists one entry per CDR3 protein. Counted here are 5,000 to 6,000 distinct CDR3 sequences, approximately 8.4% occurring once; the ten biggest clones make up approximately 30%. This specimen belongs to a study of spatial heterogeneity in lung cancer. Overall study context: Alpha-chain sequences were consistently detected in smaller numbers than beta-chain sequences.

Study-level results: Tumor mutation counts were tracked by expanded intratumoral alpha and beta TCR counts. The recorded estimate of tumor T cell coverage is about 7% for alpha chains and approximately 13% for beta chains.

V usage is TRBV5-4 and J usage is TRBJ1-2, with D possibly TRBD1 on 6 matching bases. The clonotype originates from a female donor with early-stage non-small cell lung cancer. This specimen consisted of lung tumor tissue, obtained at surgery. CDR3 in DNA: TGTGCCAGCAGCGCCACAGGGAGGAAGGGCTATGGCTACACCTTC. Translation gives CASSATGRKGYGYTF.